The clone carrying this T cell receptor beta chain occurred a few times. The antigen is not known. Both iRepertoire HTBI primers and Arm-PCR of CDR3 regions were used to build the TCR beta libraries. TCRdb re-analysed the multiplex PCR reads in MiXCR, keeping a single row per CDR3 protein. The data contain around 430,000 distinct CDR3 sequences, around a fifth of them singletons. Specified time point: persistent/refractory GD, antithyroid drugs over 5 years with positive TRAb. Scientists built the TCR library using RNA that was extracted from PBMCs. Trimming at V came to 8 bases and at J to 1 base, leaving 10 bases not matched to a gene. There are 15 residues in the CDR3. The V gene's germline CDR1 is LGHNT and CDR2 FRNRAP. These data originate in a study of regulatory T cells in long-lasting Graves disease. Study in general: Persistence in Graves' disease denoted antithyroid drug use beyond 5 years alongside positive TSH receptor antibodies. Study conclusions and caveats: Shared public clonotypes totalled 2,741 in persistent patients, compared with some 920 in new patients.

The specimen was peripheral blood mononuclear cells (PBMCs), collected when the disease was refractory, from a patient treated with antithyroid drugs. This TCR was sampled from a female donor with Graves disease. This chain uses TRBV12-5 with TRBJ1-1; 7 bases agree with TRBD1. The CDR3 DNA reads as TGTGCTAGTAGGGGGACCGGGACAGCGAACACTGAAGCTTTCTTT. Its protein is CASRGTGTANTEAFF.